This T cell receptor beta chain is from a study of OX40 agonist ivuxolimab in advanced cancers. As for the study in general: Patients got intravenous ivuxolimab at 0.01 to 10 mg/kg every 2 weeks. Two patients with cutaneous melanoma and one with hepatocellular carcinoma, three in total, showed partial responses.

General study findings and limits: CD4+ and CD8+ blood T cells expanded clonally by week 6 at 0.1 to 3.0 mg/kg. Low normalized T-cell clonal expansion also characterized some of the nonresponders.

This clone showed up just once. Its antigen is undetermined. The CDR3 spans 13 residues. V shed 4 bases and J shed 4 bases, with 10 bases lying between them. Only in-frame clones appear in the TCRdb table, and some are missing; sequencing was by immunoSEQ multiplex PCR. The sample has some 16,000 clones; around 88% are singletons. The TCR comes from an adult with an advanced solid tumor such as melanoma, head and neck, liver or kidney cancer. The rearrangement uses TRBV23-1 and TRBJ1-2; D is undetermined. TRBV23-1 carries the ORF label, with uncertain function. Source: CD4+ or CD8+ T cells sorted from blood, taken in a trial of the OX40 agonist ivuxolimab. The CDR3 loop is CASSRVRGYGYTF. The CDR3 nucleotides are TGCGCCAGCAGTCGGGTCCGGGGCTATGGCTACACCTTC.